This T cell receptor (beta chain) was observed in a study of blood T cell repertoires in COVID-19. As originally analysed: Estimation of nucleated cell counts was performed using reference gene primer amplification. Sequencing was performed with immunoSEQ multiplex PCR; in TCRdb, only in-frame clones are kept and a portion is missing. V, J and clone size were drawn from that table, and D and trimming were deduced from the DNA. Of 210,000 or so clones in the sample, 87% were seen once. Losses at the gene ends were 0 bases for V and 8 bases for J; bases not matched to a gene: 7. CDR3 length: 14 residues. CDR1 and CDR2 (germline): SQVTM, ANQGSEA.

The chain employs TRBV29-1 and TRBJ2-1; 7 bases fit TRBD1. The sequenced sample consisted of peripheral blood. The TCR comes from a man aged 40-50 years with active or convalescent COVID-19. The chain's CDR3 is CSVEETNRGHEQFF. DNA for the CDR3: TGCAGCGTTGAAGAGACGAACAGGGGCCATGAGCAGTTCTTC.